These 12 T cell receptor beta chains were sequenced from one sample in a study of OX40 agonist ivuxolimab in advanced cancers. Receptor libraries were prepared by the immunoSEQ multiplex PCR assay. Entries here come from immuneACCESS through TCRdb and include only in-frame sequences with V and J called. Some clones fail to appear in such tables; in the studies checked, an unresolved V gene covers under half of the shortfall, and the cause of the remainder is unknown. In this sample the table shows 80,000 to 85,000 clones, around 80% of which occur a single time. The ten biggest clones cover 6.6% of the sample. The sample here was CD4+ or CD8+ T cells sorted from blood, taken in a trial of the OX40 agonist ivuxolimab. These TCRs come from an adult with an advanced solid tumor such as melanoma, head and neck, liver or kidney cancer.

The chain has TRBV10-3 and TRBJ1-1, with 7 bases fitting TRBD1. The CDR3 contains 17 residues. V lost 3 bases and J lost 2; bases outside the gene matches: 12. Germline V lookup: CDR1 ENHRY, CDR2 SYGVKD. CDR3 in amino acids: CAISDPRSDRDNTEAFF. The CDR3 nucleotides are TGTGCCATCAGTGACCCTAGATCCGACAGGGACAACACTGAAGCTTTCTTT.

The chain joins TRBV28 to TRBJ2-7; D not resolved. The CDR3 is 14 residues long. Germline V gene lookup returns CDR1 MDHEN and CDR2 SYDVKM. Trimming removed 5 bases at V and 3 bases at J, with 14 bases between. CDR3 nucleotides: TGTGCCAGCAGTATAGGCCGGCGGAACTACGAGCAGTACTTC. It codes for CASSIGRRNYEQYF.

The chain links TRBV29-1 to TRBJ2-5, with D perhaps given as TRBD1 or TRBD2 (5 bases each). The germline CDR1 and CDR2 sequences are SQVTM and ANQGSEA. This CDR3 comprises 15 residues. Trimming took 4 bases from V and 4 from J, leaving 19 bases between them. DNA for the CDR3: TGCAGCGTTGGAAGAGGGGCACGCGCGGTAGAGACCCAGTACTTC. Its protein is CSVGRGARAVETQYF.

The gene calls are TRBV18 and TRBJ2-5; 10 bases line up with TRBD2. Trimming took 3 bases from V and 5 from J; bases not matched to a gene: 6. The CDR3 is made up of 15 amino acids. The germline V gene encodes CDR1 KGHSH and CDR2 LQKENI. DNA of the CDR3: TGTGCCAGCTCACCTGGACTAGCGGCCCGGGAGACCCAGTACTTC. Translating gives CASSPGLAARETQYF.

The chain combines TRBV27 with TRBJ2-7, with 12 nucleotides matching TRBD1. V shed 4 bases and J 5 bases; nucleotides not matched to a gene: 3. Germline-derived CDR1 and CDR2 are MNHEY and SMNVEV (reference sequence). The CDR3 loop spans 14 amino acids. CDR3 sequence (DNA): TGTGCCAGCAGTTGGGACAGGGGGCGCCACGAGCAGTACTTC. It encodes CASSWDRGRHEQYF.

The chain employs TRBV7-3 and TRBJ2-1, with TRBD2 matching over 7 bases. Trimming took 2 bases from V and 5 from J; bases not matched to a gene: 9. Germline V gene sequence: CDR1 SGHTA, CDR2 FQGTGA. The CDR3 length is 16 residues. CDR3 nucleotide sequence: TGTGCCAGCAGCTTAGGGCTTGGTCTAGCGGACAATGAGCAGTTCTTC. It translates to CASSLGLGLADNEQFF.

The gene calls are TRBV7-9 and TRBJ2-1; 11 nucleotides match TRBD2. The CDR3 has 19 amino acids. V shed 1 base and J 4 bases; nucleotides not matched to a gene: 12. The germline CDR1 and CDR2 sequences are SEHNR and FQNEAQ (reference sequence). The CDR3 sequence is CASSLVGIIAGGPYNEQFF. CDR3 DNA: TGTGCCAGCAGCTTAGTAGGTATTATAGCGGGAGGGCCTTACAATGAGCAGTTCTTC.

This chain links TRBV7-2 with TRBJ1-3, with no clear D. The CDR3 extends over 16 amino acids. Trimming left V 4 bases short and J 0 bases short, with 13 bases between. Per germline, CDR1 SGHTA and CDR2 FQGNSA. In DNA form, the CDR3 reads TGTGCCAGCAGCTCAATAGACGGTGGCTCTGGAAACACCATATATTTT. Translation gives CASSSIDGGSGNTIYF.

The chain is built from TRBV6-1 and TRBJ1-1; TRBD1 matches at 8 bases. Germline assignment: CDR1 MNHNS and CDR2 SASEGT. The junction had 6 bases not matched to a gene; V was cut back by 6 bases and J by 3 bases. CDR3 length equals 14 residues. This CDR3 reads CASRRDRTDTEAFF. The CDR3, as DNA: TGTGCCAGCAGAAGGGACAGGACCGACACTGAAGCTTTCTTT.

The chain is built from TRBV19 and TRBJ2-2; 7 nucleotides line up with TRBD1. This CDR3 is 16 amino acids long. Germline values: CDR1 LNHDA, CDR2 SQIVND (reference sequence). Losses at the gene ends were 3 bases for V and 6 bases for J; bases not matched to a gene: 10. The CDR3 DNA reads as TGTGCCAGTAGTATGACCGACAGGGAAATTCCCGGGGAGCTGTTTTTT. It codes for CASSMTDREIPGELFF.

This chain links TRBV5-4 with TRBJ1-3, with D possibly being TRBD1 (5 bases). Trimming removed 4 bases from V and 2 bases from J, with 16 bases in between. The germline CDR1 and CDR2 sequences are SGHNT and YYREEE (reference sequence). This CDR3 region has 16 residues. In DNA, the CDR3 is TGTGCCAGCAGCCCCAGGGTGGGCCAGCCTGGAAACACCATATATTTT. This translates into CASSPRVGQPGNTIYF.

The V and J genes are TRBV5-4 and TRBJ2-2, with D perhaps TRBD2 (6 bases). Trimming removed 0 bases from V and 6 bases from J, with 12 bases in between. The CDR3 covers 15 residues. CDR1 and CDR2 (germline): SGHNT, YYREEE (reference sequence). This CDR3 is CASSLGGLSAGELFF. CDR3 DNA sequence: TGTGCCAGCAGCTTGGGGGGACTCTCAGCCGGGGAGCTGTTTTTT.